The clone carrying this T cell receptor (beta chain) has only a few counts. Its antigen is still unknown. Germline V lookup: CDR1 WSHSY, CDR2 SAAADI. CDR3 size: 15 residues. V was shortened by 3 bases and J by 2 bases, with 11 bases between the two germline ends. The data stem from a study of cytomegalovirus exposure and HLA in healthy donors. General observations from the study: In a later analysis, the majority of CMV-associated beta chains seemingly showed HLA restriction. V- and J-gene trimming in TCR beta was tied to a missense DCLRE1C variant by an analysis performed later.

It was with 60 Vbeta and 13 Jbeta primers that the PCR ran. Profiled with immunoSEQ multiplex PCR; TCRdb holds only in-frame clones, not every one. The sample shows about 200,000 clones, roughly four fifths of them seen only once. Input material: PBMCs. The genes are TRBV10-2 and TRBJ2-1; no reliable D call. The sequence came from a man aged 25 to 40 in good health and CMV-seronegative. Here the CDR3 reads CASSEERVTYNEQFF. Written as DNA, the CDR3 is TGCGCCAGCAGTGAAGAGCGAGTTACCTACAATGAGCAGTTCTTC.